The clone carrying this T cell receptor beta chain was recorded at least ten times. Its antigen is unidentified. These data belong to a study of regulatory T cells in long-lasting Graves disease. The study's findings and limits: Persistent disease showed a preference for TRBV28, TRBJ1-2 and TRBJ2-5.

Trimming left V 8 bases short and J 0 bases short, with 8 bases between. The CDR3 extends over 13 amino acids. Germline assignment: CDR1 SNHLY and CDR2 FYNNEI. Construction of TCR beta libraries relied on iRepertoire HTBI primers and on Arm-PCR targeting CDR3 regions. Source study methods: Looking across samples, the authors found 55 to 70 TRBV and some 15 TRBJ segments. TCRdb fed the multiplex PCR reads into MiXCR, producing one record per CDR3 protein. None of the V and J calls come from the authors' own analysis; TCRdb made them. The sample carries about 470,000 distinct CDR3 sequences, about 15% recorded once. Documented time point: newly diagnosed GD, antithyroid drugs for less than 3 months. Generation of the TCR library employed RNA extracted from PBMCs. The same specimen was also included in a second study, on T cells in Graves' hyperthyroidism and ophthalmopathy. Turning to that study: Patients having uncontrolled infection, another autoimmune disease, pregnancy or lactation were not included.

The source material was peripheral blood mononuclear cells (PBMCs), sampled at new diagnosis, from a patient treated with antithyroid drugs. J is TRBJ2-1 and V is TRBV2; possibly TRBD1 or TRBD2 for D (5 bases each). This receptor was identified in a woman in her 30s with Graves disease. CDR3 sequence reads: CASVGDSYNEQFF. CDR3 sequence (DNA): TGTGCCAGCGTGGGGGACTCCTACAATGAGCAGTTCTTC.